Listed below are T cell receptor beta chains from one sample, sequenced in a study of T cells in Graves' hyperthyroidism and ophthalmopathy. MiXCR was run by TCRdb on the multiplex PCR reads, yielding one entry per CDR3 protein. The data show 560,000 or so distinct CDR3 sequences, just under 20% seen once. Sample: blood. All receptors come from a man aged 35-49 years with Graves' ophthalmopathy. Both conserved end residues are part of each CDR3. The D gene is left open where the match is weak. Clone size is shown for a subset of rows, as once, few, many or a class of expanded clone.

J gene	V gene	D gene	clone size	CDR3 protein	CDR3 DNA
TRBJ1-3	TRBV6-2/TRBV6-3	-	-	CASSFRQNYSGNTIYF	TGTGCCAGCAGTTTTCGGCAGAACTACTCTGGAAACACCATATATTTT
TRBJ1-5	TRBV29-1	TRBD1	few	CSVGQGNGQPQHF	TGCAGCGTTGGACAGGGAAACGGTCAGCCCCAGCATTTT
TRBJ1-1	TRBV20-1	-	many	CSAPKRGRDTEAFF	TGCAGTGCCCCAAAGAGGGGCAGGGACACTGAAGCTTTCTTT
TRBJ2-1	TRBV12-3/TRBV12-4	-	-	CASSVGSPYNEQFF	TGTGCCAGCAGTGTCGGGAGCCCTTACAATGAGCAGTTCTTC
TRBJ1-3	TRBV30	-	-	CAWSRDIGIGNTIYF	TGTGCCTGGAGTCGCGATATAGGTATTGGAAACACCATATATTTT
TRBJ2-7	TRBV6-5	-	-	CASSYGGEQYF	TGTGCCAGCAGTTACGGGGGAGAGCAGTACTTC
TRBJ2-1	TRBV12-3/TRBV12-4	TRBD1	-	CASSLALGTVYNEQFF	TGTGCCAGCAGTTTAGCGCTCGGGACAGTCTACAATGAGCAGTTCTTC
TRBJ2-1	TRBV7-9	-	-	CASSPGRDVRYNEQFF	TGCGCCAGCAGCCCTGGCCGCGACGTCAGATACAATGAGCAGTTCTTC
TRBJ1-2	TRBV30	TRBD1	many	CAWSGSGQIYGYTF	TGTGCCTGGAGTGGATCGGGACAGATCTATGGCTACACCTTC
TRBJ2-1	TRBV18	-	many	CASSPPSNSYNEQFF	TGTGCCAGCTCACCACCGTCTAACTCCTACAATGAGCAGTTCTTC
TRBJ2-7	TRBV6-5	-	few	CASSYSDSRSYEQYF	TGTGCCAGCAGTTACTCTGACAGCCGTTCCTACGAGCAGTACTTC
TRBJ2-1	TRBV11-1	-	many	CASSISNPGVRSTYNEQFF	TGTGCCAGCAGCATCTCGAATCCAGGGGTAAGAAGCACCTACAATGAGCAGTTCTTC
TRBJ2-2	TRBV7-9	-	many	CASSSGSPGELFF	TGTGCCAGCAGTTCCGGTTCCCCCGGGGAGCTGTTTTTT
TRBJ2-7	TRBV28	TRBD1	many	CASKGQAQPGEQYF	TGTGCCAGCAAGGGACAGGCTCAACCTGGCGAGCAGTACTTC
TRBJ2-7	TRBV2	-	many	CASTPGAEHFYEQYF	TGTGCCAGCACCCCCGGGGCGGAGCACTTCTACGAGCAGTACTTC
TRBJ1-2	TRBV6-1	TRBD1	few	CASSSTSTGVGYGYTF	TGTGCCAGCAGTTCTACCTCGACAGGGGTGGGGTATGGCTACACCTTC
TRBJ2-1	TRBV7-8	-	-	CASNTGNEQFF	TGTGCCAGCAACACAGGGAATGAGCAGTTCTTC
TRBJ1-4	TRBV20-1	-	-	CSASRATERKLFF	TGCAGTGCTAGTAGGGCTACAGAGAGGAAACTGTTTTTT
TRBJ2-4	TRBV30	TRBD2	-	CAWSFPGLDPSKNIQYF	TGTGCCTGGAGTTTTCCCGGACTAGATCCCAGTAAAAACATTCAGTACTTC
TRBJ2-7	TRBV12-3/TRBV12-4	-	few	CASSLGGYGTYEQYF	TGTGCCAGCAGTCTTGGGGGGTACGGTACCTACGAGCAGTACTTC
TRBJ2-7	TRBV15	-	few	CATSSDRSSYEQYF	TGTGCCACCAGCAGCGACCGAAGCTCCTACGAGCAGTACTTC
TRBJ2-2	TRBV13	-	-	CASSLRLVAGELFF	TGTGCCAGCAGCTTAAGGCTTGTGGCCGGGGAGCTGTTTTTT
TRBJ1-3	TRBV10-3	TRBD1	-	CAISLTGESSGNTIYF	TGTGCCATCAGCTTGACAGGGGAAAGCTCTGGAAACACCATATATTTT
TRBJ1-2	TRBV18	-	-	CASARENYGYTF	TGTGCCAGCGCCCGGGAAAATTATGGCTACACCTTC
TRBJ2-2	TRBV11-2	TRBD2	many	CASSSTPREGTGELFF	TGTGCCAGCAGCTCGACTCCCCGGGAGGGCACCGGGGAGCTGTTTTTT
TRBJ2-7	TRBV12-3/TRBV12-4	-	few	CASSFEALLSYEQYF	TGTGCCAGCAGTTTTGAGGCTCTTCTCTCCTACGAGCAGTACTTC
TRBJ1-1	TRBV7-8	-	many	CASSLDASLGQTNTEAFF	TGTGCCAGCAGCTTAGATGCCTCCTTGGGACAAACGAACACTGAAGCTTTCTTT
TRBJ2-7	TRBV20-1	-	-	CSALAVEGDEQYF	TGCAGTGCCCTGGCTGTTGAGGGAGACGAGCAGTACTTC
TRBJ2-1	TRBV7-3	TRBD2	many	CASSPFSGGAGNEQFF	TGTGCCAGCAGCCCCTTTAGCGGGGGGGCGGGCAATGAGCAGTTCTTC
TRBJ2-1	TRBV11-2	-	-	CASGYPPSGNEQFF	TGTGCCAGCGGATACCCCCCTTCAGGCAATGAGCAGTTCTTC
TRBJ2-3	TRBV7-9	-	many	CASSRDEDTQYF	TGTGCCAGCAGTCGAGACGAAGATACGCAGTATTTT